This TCR beta chain emerged from a study of T cell changes during pregnancy in multiple sclerosis (dated by TCRdb to the late 2010s). At the level of the whole study: The study looked at changes in the T cell repertoire across pregnancy in women with multiple sclerosis.

From V the trimming removes 4 bases and from J it removes 2 bases, while the gene matches leave 2 bases of the junction unaccounted for. The CDR3 measures 16 amino acids from cysteine to phenylalanine. Solely the CDR3 DNA is kept, with 48 bases framed from the first base. Based on the germline V gene, the CDR1 and CDR2 sequences are MGHRA and YSYEKL. The library came from the immunoSEQ multiplex PCR assay. TCRdb took over this immuneACCESS table, retaining in-frame rearrangements with V and J assigned. Such tables are incomplete; in checked studies, under half of the missing clones stem from an unresolved V gene, and the remainder is unexplained. Counted in this sample were some 49,000 clones; almost 90% of them appeared once. The ten most abundant clones make up approximately 5% of the sample. With respect to this clone: Its antigen is currently not known. Base qualities are not at hand, and no much larger clone is one base apart.

The sequence joins TRBV4-1 to TRBJ2-5, and 15 junction bases match TRBD2. This clonotype was sampled from a female donor in good health, enrolled as a control in a pregnancy study. The sample here was peripheral blood, taken after pregnancy. The DNA sequence reads TGCGCCAGCAGCCTGGGACTAGCGGGGGGACAAGAGACCCAGTACTTC. This yields the protein CASSLGLAGGQETQYF.